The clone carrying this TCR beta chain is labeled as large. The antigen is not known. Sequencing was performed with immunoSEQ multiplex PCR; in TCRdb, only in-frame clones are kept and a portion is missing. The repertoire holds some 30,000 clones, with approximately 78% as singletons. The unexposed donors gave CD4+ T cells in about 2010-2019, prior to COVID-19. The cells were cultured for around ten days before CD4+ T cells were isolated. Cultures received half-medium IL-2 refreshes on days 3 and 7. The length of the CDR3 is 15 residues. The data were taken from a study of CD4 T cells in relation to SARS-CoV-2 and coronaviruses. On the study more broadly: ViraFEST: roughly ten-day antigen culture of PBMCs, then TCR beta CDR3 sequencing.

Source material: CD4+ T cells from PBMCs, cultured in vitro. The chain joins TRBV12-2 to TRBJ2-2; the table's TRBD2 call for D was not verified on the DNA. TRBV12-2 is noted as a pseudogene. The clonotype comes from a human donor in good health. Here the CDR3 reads CASRFRYRRAGELFF. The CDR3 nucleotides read TGTGCAAGTCGCTTTAGGTACAGGAGGGCCGGGGAGCTGTTTTTT.